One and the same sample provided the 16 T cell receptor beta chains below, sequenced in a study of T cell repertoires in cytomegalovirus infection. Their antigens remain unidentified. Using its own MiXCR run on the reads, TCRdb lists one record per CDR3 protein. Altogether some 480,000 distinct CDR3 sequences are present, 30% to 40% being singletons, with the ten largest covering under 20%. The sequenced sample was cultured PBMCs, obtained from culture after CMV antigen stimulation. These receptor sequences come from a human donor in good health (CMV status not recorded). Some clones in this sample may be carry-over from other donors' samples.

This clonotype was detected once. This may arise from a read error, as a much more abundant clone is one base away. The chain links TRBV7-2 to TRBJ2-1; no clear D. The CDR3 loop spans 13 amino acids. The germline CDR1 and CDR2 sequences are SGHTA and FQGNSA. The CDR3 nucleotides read TGTGCCAGCAGCTTATCAGTTAACAATGAGCAGTTGTTC. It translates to CASSLSVNNEQLF.

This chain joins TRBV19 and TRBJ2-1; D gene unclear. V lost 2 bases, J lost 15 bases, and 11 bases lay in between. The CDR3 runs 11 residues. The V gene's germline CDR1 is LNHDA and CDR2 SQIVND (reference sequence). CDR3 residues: CASSINKSWFF. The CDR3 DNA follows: TGTGCCAGTAGTATAAACAAATCCTGGTTCTTC.

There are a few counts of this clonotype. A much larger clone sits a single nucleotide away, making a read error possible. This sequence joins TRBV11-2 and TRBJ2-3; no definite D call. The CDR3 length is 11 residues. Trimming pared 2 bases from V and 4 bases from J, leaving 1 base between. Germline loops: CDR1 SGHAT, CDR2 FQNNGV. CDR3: CASSLPDTQYF. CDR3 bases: TGTGCCAGCAGCTTACCAGATACGCAGTATTTT.

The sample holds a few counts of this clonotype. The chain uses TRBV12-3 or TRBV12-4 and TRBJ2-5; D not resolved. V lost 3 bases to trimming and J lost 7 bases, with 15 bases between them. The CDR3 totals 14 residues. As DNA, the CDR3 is TGTGCCAGCAGTTTCTCACGGCTTGTGTCGACCCAGTACTTC. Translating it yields CASSFSRLVSTQYF.

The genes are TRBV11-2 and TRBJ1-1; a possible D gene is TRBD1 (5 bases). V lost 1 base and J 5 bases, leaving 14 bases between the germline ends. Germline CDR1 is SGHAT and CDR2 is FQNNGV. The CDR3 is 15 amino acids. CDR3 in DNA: TGTGCCAGCAGCTTAGTAAGGGGAAGTTATACTGAAGCTTTCTTT. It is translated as CASSLVRGSYTEAFF.

CDR3: CASSPPTGNEQFF. The CDR3 nucleotides are TGTGCCAGCAGCCCCCCGACAGGAAATGAGCAGTTCTTC. This chain connects TRBV7-2 to TRBJ2-1; a weak D match, TRBD1 (6 bases). V was shortened by 5 bases and J by 7 bases, with 12 bases between the two germline ends. CDR3 length equals 13 residues. Looked up from germline, CDR1 is SGHTA and CDR2 is FQGNSA.

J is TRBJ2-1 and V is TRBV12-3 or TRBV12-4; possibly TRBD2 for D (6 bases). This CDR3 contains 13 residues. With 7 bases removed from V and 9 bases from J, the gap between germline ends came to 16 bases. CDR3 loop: CASKSSGASEQFF. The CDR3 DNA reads TGTGCCAGCAAGTCATCGGGAGCCAGTGAGCAGTTCTTC.

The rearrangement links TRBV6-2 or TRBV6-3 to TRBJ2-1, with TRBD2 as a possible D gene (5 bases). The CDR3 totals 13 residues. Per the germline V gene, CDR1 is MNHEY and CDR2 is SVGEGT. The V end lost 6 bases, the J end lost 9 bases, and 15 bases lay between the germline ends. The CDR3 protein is CASSQTEAGEQFF. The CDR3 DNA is TGTGCCAGCAGCCAGACGGAGGCTGGTGAGCAGTTCTTC.

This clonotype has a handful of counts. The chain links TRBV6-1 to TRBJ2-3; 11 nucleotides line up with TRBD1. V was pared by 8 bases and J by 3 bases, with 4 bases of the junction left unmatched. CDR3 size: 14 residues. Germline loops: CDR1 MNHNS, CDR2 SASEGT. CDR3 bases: TGTGCCAGCGGACAGGGGGCGCATACAGATACGCAGTATTTT. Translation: CASGQGAHTDTQYF.

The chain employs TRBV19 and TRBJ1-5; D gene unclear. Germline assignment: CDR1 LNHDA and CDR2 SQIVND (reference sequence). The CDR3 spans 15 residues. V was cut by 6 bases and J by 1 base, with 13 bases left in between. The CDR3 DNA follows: TGTGCCAGTAGGGGGATGAGGGAAAGCAATCAGCCCCAGCATTTT. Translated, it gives CASRGMRESNQPQHF.

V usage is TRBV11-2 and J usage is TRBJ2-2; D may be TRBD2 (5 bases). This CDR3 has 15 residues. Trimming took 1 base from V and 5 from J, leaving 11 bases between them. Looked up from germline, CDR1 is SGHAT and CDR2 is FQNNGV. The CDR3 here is CASSLVVGGTGELFF. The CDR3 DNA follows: TGTGCCAGCAGCTTAGTAGTAGGAGGTACCGGGGAGCTGTTTTTT.

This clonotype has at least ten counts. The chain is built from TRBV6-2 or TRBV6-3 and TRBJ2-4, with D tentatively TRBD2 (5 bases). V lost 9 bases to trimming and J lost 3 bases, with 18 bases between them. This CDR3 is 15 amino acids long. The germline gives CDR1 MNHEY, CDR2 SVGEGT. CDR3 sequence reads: CASSSALAGKNIQYF. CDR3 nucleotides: TGTGCCAGTTCCTCCGCCCTAGCAGGCAAAAACATTCAGTACTTC.

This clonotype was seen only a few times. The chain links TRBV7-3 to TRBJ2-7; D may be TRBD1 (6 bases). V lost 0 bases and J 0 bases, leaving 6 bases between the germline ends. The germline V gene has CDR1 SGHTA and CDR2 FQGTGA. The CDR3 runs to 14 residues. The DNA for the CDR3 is TGTGCCAGCAGCTTAACGGACAGCTCCTACGAGCAGTACTTC. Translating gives CASSLTDSSYEQYF.

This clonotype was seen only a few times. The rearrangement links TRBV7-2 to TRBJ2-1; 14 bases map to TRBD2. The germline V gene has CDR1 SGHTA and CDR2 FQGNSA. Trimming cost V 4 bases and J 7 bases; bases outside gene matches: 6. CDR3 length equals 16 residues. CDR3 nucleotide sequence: TGTGCCAGCAGCTCCCGGACTAGCGGGAGGAGGAATGAGCAGTTCTTC. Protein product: CASSSRTSGRRNEQFF.

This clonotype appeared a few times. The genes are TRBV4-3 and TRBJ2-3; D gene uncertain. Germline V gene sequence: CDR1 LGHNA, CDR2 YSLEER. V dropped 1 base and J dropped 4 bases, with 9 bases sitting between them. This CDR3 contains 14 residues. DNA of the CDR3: TGCGCCAGCAGCCAAGTGGGCCGTCCAGATACGCAGTATTTT. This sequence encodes CASSQVGRPDTQYF.

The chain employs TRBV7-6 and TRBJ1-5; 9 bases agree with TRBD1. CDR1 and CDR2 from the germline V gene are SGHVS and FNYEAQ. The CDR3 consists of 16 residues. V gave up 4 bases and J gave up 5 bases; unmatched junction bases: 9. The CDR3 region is CASSSEGTGTDQPQHF. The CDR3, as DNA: TGTGCCAGCAGCTCGGAGGGGACAGGGACCGATCAGCCCCAGCATTTT.